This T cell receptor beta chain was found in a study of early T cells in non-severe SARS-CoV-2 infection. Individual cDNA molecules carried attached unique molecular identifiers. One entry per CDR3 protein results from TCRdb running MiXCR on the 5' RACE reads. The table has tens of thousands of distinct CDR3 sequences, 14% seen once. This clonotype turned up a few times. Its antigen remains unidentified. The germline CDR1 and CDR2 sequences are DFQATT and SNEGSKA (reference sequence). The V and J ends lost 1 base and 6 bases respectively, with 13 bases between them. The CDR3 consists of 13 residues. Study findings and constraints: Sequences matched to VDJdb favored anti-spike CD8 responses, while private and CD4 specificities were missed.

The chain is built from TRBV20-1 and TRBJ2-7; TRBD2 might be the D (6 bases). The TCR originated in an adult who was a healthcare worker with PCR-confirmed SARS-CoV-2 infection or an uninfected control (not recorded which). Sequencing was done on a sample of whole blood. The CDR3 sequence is CSARGPAEGEQYF. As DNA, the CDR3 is TGCAGTGCTAGAGGACCCGCGGAGGGCGAGCAGTACTTC.